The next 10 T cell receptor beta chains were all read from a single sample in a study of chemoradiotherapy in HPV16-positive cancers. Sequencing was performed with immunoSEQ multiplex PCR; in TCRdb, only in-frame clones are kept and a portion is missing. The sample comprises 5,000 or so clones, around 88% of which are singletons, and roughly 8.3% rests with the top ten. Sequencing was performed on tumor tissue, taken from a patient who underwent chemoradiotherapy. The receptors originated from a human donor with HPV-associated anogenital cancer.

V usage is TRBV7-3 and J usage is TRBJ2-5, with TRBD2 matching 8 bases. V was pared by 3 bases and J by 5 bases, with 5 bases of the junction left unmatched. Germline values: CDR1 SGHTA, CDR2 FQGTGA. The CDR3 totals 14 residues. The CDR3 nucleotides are TGTGCCAGCAGCTTTACGGGAGGGTCGGAGACCCAGTACTTC. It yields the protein CASSFTGGSETQYF.

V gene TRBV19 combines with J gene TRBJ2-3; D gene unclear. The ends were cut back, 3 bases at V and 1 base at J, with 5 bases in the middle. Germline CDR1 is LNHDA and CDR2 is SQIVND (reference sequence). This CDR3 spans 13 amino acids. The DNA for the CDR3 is TGTGCCAGTAGTATTCCCCGCACAGATACGCAGTATTTT. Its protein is CASSIPRTDTQYF. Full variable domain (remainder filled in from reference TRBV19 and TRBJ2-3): DGGITQSPKYLFRKEGQNVTLSCEQNLNHDAMYWYRQDPGQGLRLIYYSQIVNDFQKGDIAEGYSVSREKKESFPLTVTSAQKNPTAFYLCASSIPRTDTQYFGPGTRLTVL.

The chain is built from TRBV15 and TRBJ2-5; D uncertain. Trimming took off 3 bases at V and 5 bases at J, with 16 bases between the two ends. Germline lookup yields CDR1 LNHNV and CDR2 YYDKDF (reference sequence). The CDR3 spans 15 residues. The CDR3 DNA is TGTGCCACCAGCAGCACTCGAGAATTTTTGGAGACCCAGTACTTC. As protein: CATSSTREFLETQYF. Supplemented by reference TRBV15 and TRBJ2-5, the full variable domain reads DAMVIQNPRYQVTQFGKPVTLSCSQTLNHNVMYWYQQKSSQAPKLLFHYYDKDFNNEADTPDNFQSRRPNTSFCFLDIRSPGLGDTAMYLCATSSTREFLETQYFGPGTRLLVL.

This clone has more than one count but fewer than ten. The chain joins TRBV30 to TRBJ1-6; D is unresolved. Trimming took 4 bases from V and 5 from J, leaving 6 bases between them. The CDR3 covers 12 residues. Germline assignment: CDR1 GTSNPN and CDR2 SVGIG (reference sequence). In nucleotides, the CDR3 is TGTGCCTGGATGCGGAATAATTCACCCCTCCACTTT. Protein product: CAWMRNNSPLHF.

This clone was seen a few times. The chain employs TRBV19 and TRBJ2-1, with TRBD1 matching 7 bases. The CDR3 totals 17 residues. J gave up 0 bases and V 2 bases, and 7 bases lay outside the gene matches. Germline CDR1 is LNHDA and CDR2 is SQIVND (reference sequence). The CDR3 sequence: CASSIRGAGGSYNEQFF. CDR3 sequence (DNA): TGTGCCAGTAGTATAAGAGGGGCAGGGGGCTCCTACAATGAGCAGTTCTTC.

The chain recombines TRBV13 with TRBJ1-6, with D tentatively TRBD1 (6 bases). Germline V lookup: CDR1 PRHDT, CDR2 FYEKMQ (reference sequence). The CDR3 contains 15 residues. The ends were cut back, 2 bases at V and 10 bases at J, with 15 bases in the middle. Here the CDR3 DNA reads TGTGCCAGCAGCTTACGGGGGGCCGGAGTATCACCCCTCCACTTT. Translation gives CASSLRGAGVSPLHF. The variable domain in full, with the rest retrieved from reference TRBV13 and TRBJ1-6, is AAGVIQSPRHLIKEKRETATLKCYPIPRHDTVYWYQQGPGQDPQFLISFYEKMQSDKGSIPDRFSAQQFSDYHSELNMSSLELGDSALYFCASSLRGAGVSPLHFGNGTRLTVT.

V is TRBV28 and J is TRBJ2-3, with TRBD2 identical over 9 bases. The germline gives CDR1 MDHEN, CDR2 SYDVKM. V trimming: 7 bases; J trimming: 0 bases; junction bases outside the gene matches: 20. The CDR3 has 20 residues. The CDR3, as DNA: TGTGCCAGCACCACTACGGTTCTAGCGGGGCCCCTCCCTAGCACAGATACGCAGTATTTT. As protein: CASTTTVLAGPLPSTDTQYF.

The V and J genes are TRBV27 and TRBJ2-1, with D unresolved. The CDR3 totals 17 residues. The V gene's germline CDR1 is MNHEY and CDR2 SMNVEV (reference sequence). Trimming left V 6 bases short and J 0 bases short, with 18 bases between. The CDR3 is CASSPLGRMSSYNEQFF. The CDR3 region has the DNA TGTGCCAGCAGCCCCCTGGGTAGGATGAGCTCCTACAATGAGCAGTTCTTC.

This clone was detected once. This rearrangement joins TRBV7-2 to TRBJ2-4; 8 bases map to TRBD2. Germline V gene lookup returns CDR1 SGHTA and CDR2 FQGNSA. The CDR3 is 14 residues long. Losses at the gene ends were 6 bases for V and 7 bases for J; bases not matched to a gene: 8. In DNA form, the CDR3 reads TGTGCCAGCAGTTCCTCCGGGGGGGGGAACATTCAGTACTTC. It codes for CASSSSGGGNIQYF. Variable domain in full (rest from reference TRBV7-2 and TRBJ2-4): GAGVSQSPSNKVTEKGKDVELRCDPISGHTALYWYRQSLGQGLEFLIYFQGNSAPDKSGLPSDRFSAERTGGSVSTLTIQRTQQEDSAVYLCASSSSGGGNIQYFGAGTRLSVL.

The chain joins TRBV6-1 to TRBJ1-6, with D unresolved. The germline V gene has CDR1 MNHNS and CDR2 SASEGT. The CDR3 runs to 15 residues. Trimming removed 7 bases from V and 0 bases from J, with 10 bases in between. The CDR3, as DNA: TGTGCCAGCAAAGGATCTATCTCCTATAATTCACCCCTCCACTTT. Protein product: CASKGSISYNSPLHF.